The clone carrying this T cell receptor (beta chain) was picked up a small number of times. CDR3 length: 14 residues. Trimming removed 0 bases at V and 1 base at J, with 7 bases between. The germline V gene encodes CDR1 SGDLS and CDR2 YYNGEE. The record originates from a study of blood T cell repertoires in COVID-19. Some clones are missing from TCRdb's copy, which holds only in-frame ones; the method was immunoSEQ multiplex PCR. The data show 100,000 to 150,000 clones, approximately 83% seen once. Sample: peripheral blood. This TCR was recovered from a woman aged 45-60 years with acute or convalescent COVID-19. This chain links TRBV9 with TRBJ1-1; no firm D call. CDR3 in DNA: TGTGCCAGCAGCGTAGACGCAGGGAACACTGAAGCTTTCTTT. The encoded protein is CASSVDAGNTEAFF.